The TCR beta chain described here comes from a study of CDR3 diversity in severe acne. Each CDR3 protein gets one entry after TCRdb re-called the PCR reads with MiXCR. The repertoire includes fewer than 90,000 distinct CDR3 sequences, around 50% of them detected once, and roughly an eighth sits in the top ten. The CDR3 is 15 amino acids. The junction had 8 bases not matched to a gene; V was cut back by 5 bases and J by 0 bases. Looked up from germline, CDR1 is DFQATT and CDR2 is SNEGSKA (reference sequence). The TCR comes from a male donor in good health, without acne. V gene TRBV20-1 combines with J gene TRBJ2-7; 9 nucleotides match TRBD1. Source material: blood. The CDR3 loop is CSAVPGTGSSYEQYF. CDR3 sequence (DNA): TGCAGTGCTGTTCCCGGGACAGGGAGCTCCTACGAGCAGTACTTC.